The rows below give T cell receptor beta chains drawn from one sample of a study of T cell repertoires in aging, cancer and after chemotherapy. TCRdb re-called the multiplex PCR reads through MiXCR, storing one row per CDR3 protein. Among 6,000 to 9,000 distinct CDR3 sequences listed, around 40% were seen once. Sequenced input: blood. The source of these receptors is a human donor in good health. CDR3s include the opening cysteine and the closing phenylalanine or tryptophan. The D gene is left open where the match is weak. Clone size is not always given. Where it is, it says once, few, many or a class for expanded clones.

>TRBV12-3/TRBV12-4|NA|16|NA|TRBJ1-1
TGTGCTAGTGGTTTGAAGGCGGGCAGGGCGTTCACTGAAGCTTTCTTT
CASGLKAGRAFTEAFF
>TRBV5-1|NA|15|NA|TRBJ2-2
TGCGCCAGCAGCTCCTCAACTACGAACACCGGGGAGCTGTTTTTT
CASSSSTTNTGELFF
>TRBV12-3/TRBV12-4|NA|14|TRBD1|TRBJ1-1
TGTGCCAGCAGTTATCAGGGGGGATACACTGAAGCTTTCTTT
CASSYQGGYTEAFF
>TRBV19|NA|13|TRBD1|TRBJ1-2
TGTGCCAGTAGCCTTACAGGGGGCTCTGGCTACACCTTC
CASSLTGGSGYTF
>TRBV6-6|NA|14|TRBD1|TRBJ1-2
TGTGCCAGCAGGGGACTCAGGGGGCGCTATGGCTACACCTTC
CASRGLRGRYGYTF
>TRBV6-5|NA|16|TRBD1|TRBJ2-7
TGTGCCAGCAGTTACTTCGGGTCAGGGGGATCCTACGAGCAGTACTTC
CASSYFGSGGSYEQYF
>TRBV5-6|few|15|TRBD2|TRBJ2-3
TGTGCCAGCAGCTTGGGGGGGGGGTCTGGAGATACGCAGTATTTT
CASSLGGGSGDTQYF
>TRBV6-2/TRBV6-3|NA|15|TRBD2|TRBJ2-1
TGTGCCAGCAGTTGGACTAGCGGCTCCTACAATGAGCAGTTCTTC
CASSWTSGSYNEQFF
>TRBV13|NA|17|NA|TRBJ2-2
TGTGCCAGCAGCTCCCAGAGGACCCAGGCGAACACCGGGGAGCTGTTTTTT
CASSSQRTQANTGELFF
>TRBV5-5|once|14|NA|TRBJ2-7
TGTGCCAGCAGCCTCGGGGCAGGAGCCTACAAGCAGTACTTC
CASSLGAGAYKQYF
>TRBV5-4|few|16|NA|TRBJ2-2
TGTGCCAGCAGCTTGGCGGGGGCCCCGAACACCGGGGAGCTGTTTTTT
CASSLAGAPNTGELFF
>TRBV6-5|few|15|TRBD1|TRBJ1-1
TGTGCCAGCAGTTACGGACAGGGGAGGAACACTGAAGCTTTCTTT
CASSYGQGRNTEAFF
>TRBV30|medium-sized|13|NA|TRBJ2-3
TGTGCCTGGAGTGCAATTGTGACAGATACGCAGTATTTT
CAWSAIVTDTQYF
>TRBV29-1|medium-sized|14|NA|TRBJ2-7
TGCAGCGTTGAAGACCCGTTCAGCTCCTACGAGCAGTACTTC
CSVEDPFSSYEQYF
>TRBV6-5|few|14|TRBD2|TRBJ2-5
TGTGCCAGCACCCCAGCGGGGGATTCAGAGACCCAGTACTTC
CASTPAGDSETQYF
>TRBV19|few|15|NA|TRBJ1-2
TGTGCCAGTAGTCCTTCCGGACCGCTCTACTATGGCTACACCTTC
CASSPSGPLYYGYTF
>TRBV15|NA|16|NA|TRBJ2-2
TGTGCCACCAGCACCCTTCCGACAGGCGGGGCAGGGGAGCTGTTTTTT
CATSTLPTGGAGELFF
>TRBV7-2|NA|15|TRBD2|TRBJ2-2
TGTGCCAGCAGCCTTAGCGGGGGGAACACCGGGGAGCTGTTTTTT
CASSLSGGNTGELFF
>TRBV6-4|few|15|TRBD2|TRBJ2-3
TGTGCCAGCAGAGGACTAGCGGGGAGCACAGATACGCAGTATTTT
CASRGLAGSTDTQYF
>TRBV5-3|NA|11|TRBD1|TRBJ2-1
TGTGCCATTGGGACAGGGAATGAGCAGTTCTTC
CAIGTGNEQFF
>TRBV19|few|13|NA|TRBJ2-5
TGTGCCAGTAGTATCAAGGGCAGGGAGACCCAGTACTTC
CASSIKGRETQYF
>TRBV5-6|medium-sized|14|TRBD2|TRBJ2-3
TGTGCCAGCAGCTTCGGACTAGCCGAGGATACGCAGTATTTT
CASSFGLAEDTQYF
>TRBV7-2|NA|11|NA|TRBJ2-3
TGTGCCAGCAGCTTAGCATGGACGCAGTATTTT
CASSLAWTQYF
>TRBV5-6|few|14|NA|TRBJ2-3
TGTGCCAGCAGCTTTTGGGGTAGCACAGATACGCAGTATTTT
CASSFWGSTDTQYF
>TRBV6-1|NA|14|TRBD1|TRBJ2-1
TGTGCCAGCACCGGGACAGGGGGCTTAAATGAGCAGTTCTTC
CASTGTGGLNEQFF
>TRBV7-9|NA|11|NA|TRBJ2-1
TGTGCCAGCAGTATAACCCCGGTCCCCCGTTTC
CASSITPVPRF
>TRBV2|once|14|TRBD1|TRBJ1-5
TGTGCCAGCAGCGCCGGGACAGGGGGTCAGCCCCAGCATTTT
CASSAGTGGQPQHF
>TRBV24-1|NA|20|TRBD1|TRBJ2-1
TGTGCCACCAGTGATTGGGGACAGGGAATCACGCCGGAGATTTCGTGGGAGCAGTTCTTC
CATSDWGQGITPEISWEQFF
>TRBV5-4|few|12|NA|TRBJ1-2
TGTGCCAGCAGCTTGAACGATCTTAGCTACACCTTC
CASSLNDLSYTF
>TRBV5-1|few|13|NA|TRBJ2-1
TGCGCCAGCAGCCCCGACTTTTACAATGAGCAGTTCTTC
CASSPDFYNEQFF
>TRBV29-1|medium-sized|13|TRBD1|TRBJ1-1
TGCAGCGCCGCGACAGGGTTACTCACTGAAGCTTTCTTT
CSAATGLLTEAFF
>TRBV29-1|medium-sized|11|NA|TRBJ1-4
TGCAGCGTGGGGGAAAATGAAAAACTGTTTTTT
CSVGENEKLFF
>TRBV6-2/TRBV6-3|few|13|NA|TRBJ2-1
TGTGCCAGCAGTTACTCAGGGTACAATGAGCAGTTCTTC
CASSYSGYNEQFF
>TRBV18|once|13|NA|TRBJ1-4
TGTGCCAGCTCACCACCGACAGATGAAAAACTGTTTTTT
CASSPPTDEKLFF
>TRBV5-4|NA|15|NA|TRBJ2-5
TGTGCCAGCAGCCAAGGGTTGGACTATGAAGAGACCCAGTACTTC
CASSQGLDYEETQYF
>TRBV30|NA|13|NA|TRBJ1-5
TGTGCCTGGAGTGTACGAGGACAACAGCCCCAGCATTTT
CAWSVRGQQPQHF
>TRBV6-5|few|23|TRBD2|TRBJ2-2
TGTGCCAGCAGTTACTCGGTTTCTACGCCGCCAAGGACTAGCGGGAGGAACACCGGGGAGCTGTTTTTT
CASSYSVSTPPRTSGRNTGELFF
>TRBV5-6|few|14|TRBD1|TRBJ2-1
TGTGCCAGCAGCTTTACTGACAGGGGTGGTGAGCAGTTCTTC
CASSFTDRGGEQFF
>TRBV5-4|NA|12|NA|TRBJ1-4
TGTGCCAGCAGCTTGTTGGGGGAAAGGCTGTTTTTT
CASSLLGERLFF
>TRBV6-5|NA|15|NA|TRBJ2-1
TGTGCCAGCGGATCTCTTACAGTGGTAGGAAATGAGCAGTTCTTC
CASGSLTVVGNEQFF
>TRBV27|NA|16|TRBD1|TRBJ1-3
TGTGCCAGCAGTGCAGACAGGGGGCCCTCTGGAAACACCATATATTTT
CASSADRGPSGNTIYF
>TRBV5-5|few|15|NA|TRBJ2-2
TGTGCCAGCAGCTTGGCATGGGACACCACCGGGGAGCTGTTTTTT
CASSLAWDTTGELFF
>TRBV19|few|14|TRBD1|TRBJ1-2
TGTGCCAGTAGTACGGGACAGGGACTCTATGGCTACACCTTC
CASSTGQGLYGYTF
>TRBV6-1|few|15|TRBD2|TRBJ2-7
TGTGCCAGCAGTGAAAGGCTAGCGGGATCCTACGAGCAGTACTTC
CASSERLAGSYEQYF
>TRBV5-6|NA|12|NA|TRBJ2-3
TGTGCCAGCAGCTTGGCCCAGGATACGCAGTATTTT
CASSLAQDTQYF
>TRBV12-3/TRBV12-4|NA|14|NA|TRBJ2-6
TGTGCCAGCAGTTCAGGGGCTGGGGCCAACGTCCTGACTTTC
CASSSGAGANVLTF
>TRBV30|once|14|TRBD1|TRBJ1-1
TGTACTGGGGACAGGGAAGTTATGAACACTGAAGCTTTCTTT
CTGDREVMNTEAFF
>TRBV18|NA|14|NA|TRBJ1-2
TGTGCCAGCTCACCGGACAGAGATTCCTATGGCTACACCTTC
CASSPDRDSYGYTF
>TRBV12-3/TRBV12-4|NA|15|TRBD1|TRBJ1-2
TGTGCCAGCAGTCATAGACAGGGAGGGTGGTATGGCTACACCTTC
CASSHRQGGWYGYTF
>TRBV5-1|few|15|TRBD2|TRBJ2-5
TGCGCCAGCAGCCCGGGACTAGCGGCAGAAGAGACCCAGTACTTC
CASSPGLAAEETQYF
>TRBV5-6|NA|15|TRBD1|TRBJ1-2
TGTGCCAGCAGCCACTCCCTCCAGGGGGCCGGGGGCTACACCTTC
CASSHSLQGAGGYTF
>TRBV27|NA|15|NA|TRBJ1-2
TGTGCCAGCAGTTCCTCTTTTGGGCGGGACGGTGGCTACACCTTC
CASSSSFGRDGGYTF
>TRBV12-3/TRBV12-4|few|14|NA|TRBJ2-7
TGTGCCAGCAGTTTAAATCAGGGCTCCTACGAGCAGTACTTC
CASSLNQGSYEQYF
>TRBV5-5|NA|15|NA|TRBJ1-1
TGTGCCAGCAGCTTGTTGTCAGCTTCTTACACTAAAGCTTTCTTT
CASSLLSASYTKAFF
>TRBV27|NA|15|NA|TRBJ1-1
TGTGCCAGCAGTTTACGCCCCAGGGGGAACACTGAAGCTTTCTTT
CASSLRPRGNTEAFF